The 3 T cell receptor beta chains reported below all come from one sample, sequenced in a study of blood T cells in healthy people across ages. Through a sample-barcoded 5' primer and a J-beta primer mix, a second PCR was run for roughly 6 to 12 cycles. TCRdb fed the 5' RACE reads into MiXCR, producing one record per CDR3 protein. The sample shows under 2,000,000 distinct CDR3 sequences, roughly 52% of them seen only once. Sequenced input: blood. Receptors were obtained from a woman in her forties in good health.

The rearrangement uses TRBV11-2 and TRBJ1-1; 7 bases map to TRBD1. CDR3 length equals 13 residues. The ends lost 7 bases at V and 0 bases at J; junction bases unmatched: 2. CDR1 and CDR2 (germline): SGHAT, FQNNGV. The CDR3 sequence: CASITGVNTEAFF. Written as DNA, the CDR3 is TGTGCCAGCATCACAGGGGTGAACACTGAAGCTTTCTTT.

This clonotype was seen once. The chain uses TRBV14 and TRBJ2-3; 9 nucleotides align to TRBD2. J was trimmed by 3 bases and V by 5 bases; bases with no gene match: 6. Germline V lookup: CDR1 SGHDN, CDR2 FVKESK. There are 15 residues in the CDR3. This chain's CDR3 is CASSTRLAATDTQYF. The CDR3 nucleotides are TGTGCCAGCAGCACCAGACTAGCGGCGACAGATACGCAGTATTTT. The whole variable domain, remainder taken from reference TRBV14 and TRBJ2-3, is EAGVTQFPSHSVIEKGQTVTLRCDPISGHDNLYWYRRVMGKEIKFLLHFVKESKQDESGMPNNRFLAERTGGTYSTLKVQPAELEDSGVYFCASSTRLAATDTQYFGPGTRLTVL.

J is TRBJ1-1 and V is TRBV4-1; D remains unclear. V lost 1 base, J lost 5 bases, and 14 bases lay in between. The germline V gene encodes CDR1 MGHRA and CDR2 YSYEKL. CDR3 length: 15 amino acids. CDR3 amino acids: CASSQGVSGWTEAFF. The CDR3 DNA is TGCGCCAGCAGCCAAGGGGTATCGGGATGGACTGAAGCTTTCTTT.